The 25 T cell receptor beta chains given below trace back to one sample, sequenced in a study of cytomegalovirus exposure and HLA in healthy donors. PCR used 60 Vbeta primers and 13 Jbeta primers. Sequencing was performed with immunoSEQ multiplex PCR; in TCRdb, only in-frame clones are kept and a portion is missing. Of more than 100,000 clones listed, around 80% were seen once; the top ten hold around 9.5%. The sequenced sample consisted of PBMCs. The origin of the receptors is a female donor in good health and CMV-seropositive.

V is TRBV4-3 and J is TRBJ2-1; possible D gene TRBD2, 6 bases. The germline CDR1 and CDR2 sequences are LGHNA and YSLEER. This CDR3 contains 17 residues. V lost 1 base and J lost 4, with 17 bases in between. This CDR3 reads CASSQAAGTGLYNEQFF. The CDR3 nucleotides read TGCGCCAGCAGCCAAGCCGCGGGGACGGGTCTGTACAATGAGCAGTTCTTC.

CDR3 in DNA: TGTGCCAGCAGCTTGACTAGCGGTGGGTTAAACATTCAGTACTTC. Protein sequence: CASSLTSGGLNIQYF. The J gene is TRBJ2-4, the V gene TRBV7-2, with 9 positions matching TRBD2. V was clipped by 3 bases and J by 6 bases; unmatched bases: 6. Per germline, CDR1 SGHTA and CDR2 FQGNSA. This CDR3 contains 15 residues. Using reference TRBV7-2 and TRBJ2-4 for the parts outside the CDR3, the full variable domain is GAGVSQSPSNKVTEKGKDVELRCDPISGHTALYWYRQSLGQGLEFLIYFQGNSAPDKSGLPSDRFSAERTGGSVSTLTIQRTQQEDSAVYLCASSLTSGGLNIQYFGAGTRLSVL.

The V and J genes are TRBV9 and TRBJ1-1, with D perhaps matching TRBD1 (6 bases). Trimming cost V 2 bases and J 1 base, with 9 bases left between them. This CDR3 comprises 14 residues. Germline CDR1 and CDR2: SGDLS and YYNGEE. The CDR3 loop is CASSVHRANTEAFF. DNA for the CDR3: TGTGCCAGCAGCGTCCACAGGGCGAACACTGAAGCTTTCTTT. The full variable domain, with the rest looked up from reference TRBV9 and TRBJ1-1, is DSGVTQTPKHLITATGQRVTLRCSPRSGDLSVYWYQQSLDQGLQFLIQYYNGEERAKGNILERFSAQQFPDLHSELNLSSLELGDSALYFCASSVHRANTEAFFGQGTRLTVV.

As for this clone: This CDR3 is also generated by other DNA sequences in the sample. This rearrangement joins TRBV5-1 to TRBJ2-1, with TRBD2 as a possible D gene (5 bases). V dropped 0 bases and J dropped 9 bases, with 13 bases sitting between them. The CDR3 runs to 14 residues. CDR1 and CDR2 from the germline V gene are SGHRS and YFSETQ. The CDR3 is CASSLGTGSGEQFF. The CDR3 DNA reads as TGCGCCAGCAGCTTGGGGACTGGCAGTGGTGAGCAGTTCTTC.

Many counts were recorded for this clone. V is TRBV5-6 and J is TRBJ1-2, with 7 bases identical to TRBD1. CDR3 length: 15 residues. Germline CDR1 and CDR2: SGHDT and YYEEEE. The ends lost 7 bases at V and 6 bases at J; junction bases unmatched: 15. The CDR3 is CASGRAGQEAHGYTF. CDR3 nucleotide sequence: TGTGCCAGCGGACGTGCCGGACAGGAGGCTCATGGCTACACCTTC.

The rearrangement links TRBV21-1 to TRBJ1-4; the D call of TRBD1 is as the table states it, not checked on the DNA. TRBV21-1 is termed a pseudogene. The CDR3 contains 14 residues. CDR3 nucleotide sequence: TGTGCCAGGGCTCCGGGACAGGGGGGGGCAAAACTGTTTTTT. Residues: CARAPGQGGAKLFF.

This chain uses TRBV5-6 with TRBJ1-2, with 7 bases fitting TRBD1. The CDR3 spans 14 residues. With V trimmed by 4 bases and J by 5 bases, 8 bases remained unmatched. The germline V gene encodes CDR1 SGHDT and CDR2 YYEEEE. CDR3 bases: TGTGCCAGCAGCATACAGGGGAGTTGGTATGGCTACACCTTC. Its protein product is CASSIQGSWYGYTF.

The chain recombines TRBV5-1 with TRBJ1-1; D gene ambiguous. The germline V gene encodes CDR1 SGHRS and CDR2 YFSETQ. This CDR3 has 14 amino acids. V dropped 0 bases and J dropped 5 bases, with 11 bases sitting between them. CDR3 sequence (DNA): TGCGCCAGCAGCTTGGAGGCGCCGAGGACTGAAGCTTTCTTT. Its translation is CASSLEAPRTEAFF.

This rearrangement joins TRBV6-5 to TRBJ1-2, with D perhaps matching TRBD1 (5 bases). V was trimmed by 5 bases and J by 3 bases, leaving 16 bases between them. Germline V CDR1 and CDR2: MNHEY, SVGAGI. This CDR3 has 15 amino acids. The CDR3 spells CASSPQVGGDYGYTF. CDR3 in DNA: TGTGCCAGCAGTCCCCAAGTCGGGGGGGACTATGGCTACACCTTC.

The chain uses TRBV5-1 and TRBJ1-6; D remains ambiguous. The CDR3 loop spans 13 amino acids. CDR1 SGHRS and CDR2 YFSETQ come from the germline V gene. Between the trimmed V and J ends, which lost 0 bases and 13 bases, there was a span of 11 bases. CDR3 DNA: TGCGCCAGCAGCTTGGAAACAGCACATCCCCTCCACTTT. Translation gives CASSLETAHPLHF. The entire variable domain, with the rest obtained from reference TRBV5-1 and TRBJ1-6, is as follows: KAGVTQTPRYLIKTRGQQVTLSCSPISGHRSVSWYQQTPGQGLQFLFEYFSETQRNKGNFPGRFSGRQFSNSRSEMNVSTLELGDSALYLCASSLETAHPLHFGNGTRLTVT.

The chain recombines TRBV5-1 with TRBJ2-2, with 8 bases identical to TRBD1. This CDR3 has 17 amino acids. From germline, CDR1 is SGHRS and CDR2 YFSETQ. V lost 0 bases and J lost 1; bases outside the gene matches: 5. CDR3 protein: CASSLGTTGGNTGELFF. In nucleotides, the CDR3 is TGCGCCAGCAGCTTGGGAACTACAGGGGGGAACACCGGGGAGCTGTTTTTT.

The CDR3 protein is CASSPVLNYGYTF. In nucleotides, the CDR3 is TGTGCCAGCAGCCCCGTCCTTAACTATGGCTACACCTTC. The gene calls are TRBV7-9 and TRBJ1-2; no firm D call. Germline values: CDR1 SEHNR, CDR2 FQNEAQ (reference sequence). This CDR3 is 13 amino acids long. V was shortened by 5 bases and J by 1 base, with 8 bases between the two germline ends. The full variable domain, its missing parts supplied by reference TRBV7-9 and TRBJ1-2, is DTGVSQNPRHKITKRGQNVTFRCDPISEHNRLYWYRQTLGQGPEFLTYFQNEAQLEKSRLLSDRFSAERPKGSFSTLEIQRTEQGDSAMYLCASSPVLNYGYTFGSGTRLTVV.

This clone was detected a few times. The V call is TRBV7-8, the J call TRBJ1-5; D is unresolved. The ends were cut back, 1 base at V and 0 bases at J, with 7 bases in the middle. CDR1 and CDR2 from the germline V gene are SGHVS and FQNEAQ. This CDR3 spans 15 amino acids. The CDR3 DNA sequence: TGTGCCAGCAGCTTAGGGGAGGGTAGCAATCAGCCCCAGCATTTT. It specifies CASSLGEGSNQPQHF.

In this sample, this clone turned up once. V gene TRBV7-9 combines with J gene TRBJ1-2, with 7 bases fitting TRBD1. The CDR3 contains 15 residues. Trimming removed 5 bases from V and 2 bases from J; junction bases left unmatched: 8. Per germline, CDR1 SEHNR and CDR2 FQNEAQ (reference sequence). CDR3 nucleotides: TGTGCCAGCAGCCTAACCCAGGGGGAAAACTATGGCTACACCTTC. This translates into CASSLTQGENYGYTF.

J is TRBJ1-2 and V is TRBV7-9; D may be TRBD1 (6 bases). The germline CDR1 and CDR2 sequences are SEHNR and FQNEAQ (reference sequence). V lost 0 bases to trimming and J lost 4 bases, with 9 bases between them. This CDR3 comprises 14 residues. Written as DNA, the CDR3 is TGTGCCAGCAGCTTAGCTGGGACAACCTATGGCTACACCTTC. This encodes CASSLAGTTYGYTF.

The CDR3 coding sequence is TGCGCCAGTTCCGACGCCGGAGGGGATGAAAAACTGTTTTTT. Amino acids: CASSDAGGDEKLFF. V gene TRBV5-1 combines with J gene TRBJ1-4, with D maybe TRBD1 (5 bases). There are 14 residues in the CDR3. The V and J ends lost 8 bases and 6 bases respectively, with 17 bases between them. Germline CDR1 SGHRS, CDR2 YFSETQ.

The chain couples TRBV4-2 to TRBJ1-3, with a tentative D call TRBD1 (5 bases). Germline CDR1 and CDR2: LGHNA and YNFKEQ. V dropped 1 base and J dropped 3 bases, with 10 bases sitting between them. The CDR3 extends over 15 amino acids. This CDR3 reads CASSQVTALGNTIYF. CDR3 nucleotide sequence: TGTGCCAGCAGCCAAGTGACAGCCCTTGGAAACACCATATATTTT.

V and J are TRBV29-1 and TRBJ2-3; tentative D call: TRBD1 (6 bases). Germline CDR1 SQVTM, CDR2 ANQGSEA. V lost 4 bases to trimming and J lost 2 bases, with 13 bases between them. The CDR3 totals 14 residues. The CDR3: CSVVGAGLTDTQYF. In DNA, the CDR3 is TGCAGCGTTGTGGGGGCAGGGCTCACAGATACGCAGTATTTT.

The chain combines TRBV19 with TRBJ2-7; the D gene is possibly TRBD2 (5 bases). Trimming took 3 bases from V and 6 from J, leaving 12 bases between them. The CDR3 length is 13 residues. Germline lookup yields CDR1 LNHDA and CDR2 SQIVND (reference sequence). The CDR3 reads CASSISQAGEQYF. The CDR3 nucleotides read TGTGCCAGTAGTATCTCCCAGGCGGGCGAGCAGTACTTC.

The rearrangement joins TRBV6-5 to TRBJ2-3, with TRBD1 matching over 7 bases. This CDR3 spans 14 amino acids. Germline values: CDR1 MNHEY, CDR2 SVGAGI. Trimming cost V 5 bases and J 0 bases; bases outside gene matches: 2. CDR3 residues: CASSEGASTDTQYF. The CDR3 coding sequence is TGTGCCAGCAGTGAGGGGGCGAGCACAGATACGCAGTATTTT.

The V call is TRBV6-5, the J call TRBJ1-2, with D possibly matching TRBD1 (5 bases). The germline V gene has CDR1 MNHEY and CDR2 SVGAGI. Trimming cost V 4 bases and J 7 bases, with 13 bases left between them. The CDR3 consists of 13 residues. DNA of the CDR3: TGTGCCAGCAGTTCCAGGGATTTGGGTGGCTACACCTTC. It yields the protein CASSSRDLGGYTF.

This sequence joins TRBV5-4 and TRBJ1-6; 7 bases line up with TRBD1. Germline V gene lookup returns CDR1 SGHNT and CDR2 YYREEE (reference sequence). This CDR3 spans 15 amino acids. Trimming removed 4 bases from V and 6 bases from J; junction bases left unmatched: 7. The CDR3 reads CASSKPNRGNSPLHF. CDR3 DNA sequence: TGTGCCAGCAGCAAACCAAACAGGGGTAATTCACCCCTCCACTTT.

The chain is built from TRBV28 and TRBJ2-1, with 7 bases that match TRBD2. The CDR3 covers 15 residues. Germline CDR1 MDHEN, CDR2 SYDVKM. The J segment lost 6 bases and the V segment lost 3 bases, leaving 8 bases of the junction unmatched. Here the CDR3 DNA reads TGTGCCAGCAGTTTGGGCCTAGCGGTGTCCAATGAGCAGTTCTTC. Protein sequence: CASSLGLAVSNEQFF.

This clone has a handful of counts. The DNA for the CDR3 is TGCGCCAGCAGCCCCCGGGAGCGGGGCACCTACGAGCAGTACTTC. Protein sequence: CASSPRERGTYEQYF. The chain is built from TRBV4-1 and TRBJ2-5; 7 bases line up with TRBD2. The end of the DNA aligns better with TRBJ2-7, so the J call may be wrong. The CDR3 runs to 15 residues. Germline V CDR1 and CDR2: MGHRA, YSYEKL.

This clone turned up a few times. The rearrangement links TRBV27 to TRBJ1-2; no reliable D call. The germline CDR1 and CDR2 sequences are MNHEY and SMNVEV (reference sequence). The V gene lost 3 bases and the J gene lost 4 bases, with 9 bases spanning the gap. The CDR3 totals 13 residues. CDR3 loop: CASSLGSAYGYTF. The CDR3 DNA follows: TGTGCCAGCAGTTTGGGGAGCGCCTATGGCTACACCTTC.